This TCR beta chain was identified in a study of T cell responses to AZD1222 COVID-19 vaccine. Germline V gives CDR1 SGHNT, CDR2 YENEEA. This CDR3 is 13 amino acids long. Trimming took off 2 bases at V and 1 base at J, with 4 bases between the two ends. Some clones are missing from TCRdb's copy, which holds only in-frame ones; the method was immunoSEQ multiplex PCR. This table has 75,000 to 100,000 clones, around 89% appearing once. The chain links TRBV11-3 to TRBJ2-3; D is unclear. Sample: peripheral blood, taken on day 0 of AZD1222 vaccination. This receptor was obtained from an adult in good health. CDR3 in DNA: TGTGCCAGCAGCTTAAGTGGCACAGATACGCAGTATTTT. It encodes CASSLSGTDTQYF.